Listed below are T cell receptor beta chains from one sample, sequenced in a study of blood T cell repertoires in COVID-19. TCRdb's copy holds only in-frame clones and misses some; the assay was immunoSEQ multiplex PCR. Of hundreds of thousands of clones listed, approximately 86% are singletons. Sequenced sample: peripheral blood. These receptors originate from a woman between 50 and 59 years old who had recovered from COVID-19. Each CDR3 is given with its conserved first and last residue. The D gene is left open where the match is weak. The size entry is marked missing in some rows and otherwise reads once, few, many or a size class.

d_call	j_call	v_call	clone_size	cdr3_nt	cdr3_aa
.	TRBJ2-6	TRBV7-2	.	TGTGCCAGCAGTACTGGCCAGGCGGGGGCCAACGTCCTGACTTTC	CASSTGQAGANVLTF
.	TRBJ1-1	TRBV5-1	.	TGCGCCAGCAGCTTGGGACAACCGAACACTGAAGCTTTCTTT	CASSLGQPNTEAFF
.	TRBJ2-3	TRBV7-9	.	TGTGCCAGCAGCCCTTTTAGGGGCTCGGACGGATCAGCAGATACGCAGTATTTT	CASSPFRGSDGSADTQYF
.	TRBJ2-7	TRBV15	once	TGTGCCACCAGCGTGGGGACACCCTACTACGAGCAGTACTTC	CATSVGTPYYEQYF
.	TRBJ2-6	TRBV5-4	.	TGTGCCAGCAGCTCAGTTGCCGGGACAAAAGTCTCTGGGGCCAACGTCCTGACTTTC	CASSSVAGTKVSGANVLTF
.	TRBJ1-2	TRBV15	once	TGTGCCACCAGCAGAGATCCCAGTCACTATGGCTACACCTTC	CATSRDPSHYGYTF
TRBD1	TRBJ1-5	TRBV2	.	TGTGCCAGCACTGACAGGGTCAGCAATCAGCCCCAGCATTTT	CASTDRVSNQPQHF
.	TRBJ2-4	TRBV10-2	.	TGCGCCAGCAGGGAGGAGCTAGCCAAAAACATTCAGTACTTC	CASREELAKNIQYF
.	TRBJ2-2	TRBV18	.	TGTGCCAGCTCAGGGCAGATGAACACCGGGGAGCTGTTTTTT	CASSGQMNTGELFF
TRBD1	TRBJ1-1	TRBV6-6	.	TGTGCCAGCAGTTACCGGACAGGGGCCACTGAAGCTTTCTTT	CASSYRTGATEAFF
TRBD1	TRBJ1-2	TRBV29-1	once	TGCAGCGTGACACAGGGGGATGGGGGCTACACCTTC	CSVTQGDGGYTF
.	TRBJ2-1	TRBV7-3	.	TGTGCCAGCAGCTTAAGGGTAGCTCCGCTGGGTGAGCAGTTCTTC	CASSLRVAPLGEQFF
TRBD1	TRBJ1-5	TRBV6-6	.	TGTGCCAGCAGTGACACTGGGACAGTCAATCAGCCCCAGCATTTT	CASSDTGTVNQPQHF
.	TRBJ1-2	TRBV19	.	TGTGCCAGTAGTATAACACAGATCTATGGCTACACCTTC	CASSITQIYGYTF
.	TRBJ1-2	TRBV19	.	TGTGCCAGTAGTATAGATCTATCGGCGGGAATCTATGGCTACACCTTC	CASSIDLSAGIYGYTF
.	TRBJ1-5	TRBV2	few	TGTGCCAGCAAGAGGGATAGCAATCAGCCCCAGCATTTT	CASKRDSNQPQHF
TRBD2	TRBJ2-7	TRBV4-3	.	TGCGCCAGCAGCCAGGAGACTAGCGGGGTCTACGAGCAGTACTTC	CASSQETSGVYEQYF
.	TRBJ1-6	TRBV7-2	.	TGTGCCAGCAGCTTAGCGAATGTAAGGAGCTCCTATAATTCACCCCTCCACTTT	CASSLANVRSSYNSPLHF
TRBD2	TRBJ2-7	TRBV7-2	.	TGTGCCAGCAGCTTGGGACTACGTCGTGAGCAGTACTTC	CASSLGLRREQYF
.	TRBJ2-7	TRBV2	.	TGTGCCAGACACTCGGACAATTCCTACGAGCAGTACTTC	CARHSDNSYEQYF
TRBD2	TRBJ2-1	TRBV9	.	TGTGCCAGCAGCGTAGCTCCAGCGGGATCACTCGGCGATGAGCAGTTCTTC	CASSVAPAGSLGDEQFF
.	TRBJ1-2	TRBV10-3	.	TGTGCCATCAGGGATACAGAGAACTATGGCTACACCTTC	CAIRDTENYGYTF
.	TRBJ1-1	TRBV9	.	TGTGCCAGCAGCGTAGAGCCGGCGAGGAGGAACACTGAAGCTTTCTTT	CASSVEPARRNTEAFF
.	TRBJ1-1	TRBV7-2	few	TGTGCCAGCAGCTTAGCGCCGGCGGCGGGCACTGAAGCTTTCTTT	CASSLAPAAGTEAFF
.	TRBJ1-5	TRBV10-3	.	TGTGCCATCAGTATGGGGTCAGGGAATCAGCCCCAGCATTTT	CAISMGSGNQPQHF